The text below deals with one T cell receptor (beta chain). CDR1 is SGHRS and CDR2 is YFSETQ in the germline V gene. The CDR3 is 18 amino acids. With 0 bases clipped from V and 0 bases from J, the junction kept 5 bases outside the gene matches. Generated by immunoSEQ multiplex PCR, the TCRdb table keeps only in-frame clones and is missing some. The sample yields approximately 300,000 clones, approximately 84% seen once. The source of the sample is a study of blood T cell repertoires in COVID-19. This clonotype was sampled from a man aged 30 to 45 who had recovered from COVID-19. Input material: PBMCs or T cells enriched from blood (not recorded which). This chain links TRBV5-1 with TRBJ2-6; 8 bases agree with TRBD1. In nucleotides, the CDR3 is TGCGCCAGCAGCTTGGTAGGGGACAGGTTCTCTGGGGCCAACGTCCTGACTTTC. Encoded protein: CASSLVGDRFSGANVLTF.